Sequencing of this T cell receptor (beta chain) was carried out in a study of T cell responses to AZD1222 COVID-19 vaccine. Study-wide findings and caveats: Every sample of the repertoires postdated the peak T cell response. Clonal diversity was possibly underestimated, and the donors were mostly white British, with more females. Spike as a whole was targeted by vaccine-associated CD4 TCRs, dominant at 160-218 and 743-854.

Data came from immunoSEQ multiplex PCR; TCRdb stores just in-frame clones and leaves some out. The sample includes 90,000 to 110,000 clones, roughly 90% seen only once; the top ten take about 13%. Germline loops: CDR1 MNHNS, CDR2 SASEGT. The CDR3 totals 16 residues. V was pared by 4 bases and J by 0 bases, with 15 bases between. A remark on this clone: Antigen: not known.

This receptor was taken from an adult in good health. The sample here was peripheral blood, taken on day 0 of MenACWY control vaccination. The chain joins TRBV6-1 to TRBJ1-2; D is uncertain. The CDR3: CASSAPGGFTNYGYTF. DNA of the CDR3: TGTGCCAGCAGTGCTCCAGGCGGGTTCACTAACTATGGCTACACCTTC.